This entry lists 22 T cell receptor beta chains sequenced from one sample in a study of T-cell reconstitution after alpha-beta-depleted transplantation in children. Construction of the TCRbeta library involved unique molecular identifiers. TCRdb used MiXCR to reprocess the PCR reads, holding one entry per CDR3 protein. Of approximately 91,000 distinct CDR3 sequences in the sample, 7% to 9% are singletons; the top ten hold 6.9%. The specimen was PBMCs from the stem cell graft donor, collected from the stem cell graft. Receptor source: a human donor who donated a stem cell graft to a child with congenital amegakaryocytic thrombocytopenia.

This CDR3 is CASRRGRGSVEAINTEAFF. CDR3 nucleotides: TGTGCCAGCAGAAGGGGCAGGGGGTCGGTGGAAGCCATAAACACTGAAGCTTTCTTT. V is TRBV12-3 or TRBV12-4 and J is TRBJ1-1, with 7 bases that match TRBD1. V shed 6 bases and J 2 bases; nucleotides not matched to a gene: 21. The CDR3 is made up of 19 amino acids.

This clonotype was seen ten or more times. The chain has TRBV20-1 and TRBJ1-6; D not resolved. V was cut by 2 bases and J by 9 bases, with 11 bases left in between. The CDR3 is 13 amino acids. Germline loops: CDR1 DFQATT, CDR2 SNEGSKA (reference sequence). This chain's CDR3 is CSARQDQRSPLHF. The DNA of the CDR3 is TGCAGTGCTAGACAGGATCAGCGTTCACCCCTCCACTTT.

This clonotype has ten or more counts. The J gene is TRBJ1-1, the V gene TRBV6-5; D may be TRBD1 (5 bases). CDR1 is MNHEY and CDR2 is SVGAGI in the germline V gene. Trimming took off 4 bases at V and 0 bases at J, with 6 bases between the two ends. This CDR3 has 13 amino acids. This CDR3 is CASSSTVNTEAFF. The DNA of the CDR3 is TGTGCCAGCAGTTCGACAGTGAACACTGAAGCTTTCTTT.

This clonotype was recorded at least ten times. Mismatch with germline at one junction end may stem from a read error. V usage is TRBV6-5 and J usage is TRBJ1-1; 7 nucleotides align to TRBD1. This CDR3 has 15 residues. Germline loops: CDR1 MNHEY, CDR2 SVGAGI. DNA for the CDR3: TGTGCCAGCAGCCGACAGGGAAGAATGAATACTGAAGCTTTCTTT. Residues: CASSRQGRMNTEAFF.

This clonotype appeared many times. The rearrangement uses TRBV5-1 and TRBJ1-1, with 7 bases identical to TRBD1. Germline trimming cut 3 bases from V and 1 base from J; bases unmatched to any gene: 3. Germline loops: CDR1 SGHRS, CDR2 YFSETQ. The CDR3 runs 14 residues. The CDR3 DNA reads TGCGCCAGCAGCTCCCCAGGGGGGAACACTGAAGCTTTCTTT. Its translation is CASSSPGGNTEAFF.

The chain joins TRBV5-1 to TRBJ1-1; 7 positions agree with TRBD1. The J segment lost 1 base and the V segment lost 4 bases, leaving 7 bases of the junction unmatched. The CDR3 totals 15 residues. Germline V gives CDR1 SGHRS, CDR2 YFSETQ. The CDR3 DNA is TGCGCCAGCAGCACCACAGGGGCCCGGAACACTGAAGCTTTCTTT. Its translation: CASSTTGARNTEAFF. The full variable domain, its missing parts supplied by reference TRBV5-1 and TRBJ1-1, is KAGVTQTPRYLIKTRGQQVTLSCSPISGHRSVSWYQQTPGQGLQFLFEYFSETQRNKGNFPGRFSGRQFSNSRSEMNVSTLELGDSALYLCASSTTGARNTEAFFGQGTRLTVV.

This clonotype came up a few times. This sequence joins TRBV19 and TRBJ2-3; 8 bases are a match to TRBD1. The germline CDR1 and CDR2 sequences are LNHDA and SQIVND (reference sequence). This CDR3 contains 15 residues. The ends lost 1 base at V and 3 bases at J; junction bases unmatched: 3. The CDR3 here is CASSIAGGKTDTQYF. DNA of the CDR3: TGTGCCAGTAGTATAGCAGGGGGCAAAACAGATACGCAGTATTTT.

This clonotype showed up many times. The V and J genes are TRBV29-1 and TRBJ1-1; D may be TRBD1 (6 bases). The germline V gene has CDR1 SQVTM and CDR2 ANQGSEA. V gave up 7 bases and J gave up 4 bases, with 16 bases separating them. The CDR3 consists of 13 residues. CDR3 sequence: CSGHSGEGTEAFF. CDR3 DNA: TGCAGCGGGCACTCAGGGGAGGGCACTGAAGCTTTCTTT.

The CDR3 DNA is TGTGCCAGCAGTCCCCAGACAGGGGGTTATCAGCCCCAGCATTTT. Translated, it gives CASSPQTGGYQPQHF. The chain carries TRBV12-3 or TRBV12-4 and TRBJ1-5, with 9 bases matching TRBD1. The J segment lost 5 bases and the V segment lost 5 bases, leaving 7 bases of the junction unmatched. The CDR3 totals 15 residues.

The sample holds many counts of this clonotype. This chain joins TRBV24-1 and TRBJ2-3, with 7 nucleotides matching TRBD2. The CDR3 has 17 residues. Germline assignment: CDR1 KGHDR and CDR2 SFDVKD. With V trimmed by 3 bases and J by 5 bases, 13 bases remained unmatched. The CDR3 sequence is CATSDVRVRGREDTQYF. Written as DNA, the CDR3 is TGTGCCACCAGTGATGTTCGGGTCCGGGGGAGGGAAGATACGCAGTATTTT.

The chain recombines TRBV4-2 with TRBJ2-3; unclear D gene. Germline-derived CDR1 and CDR2 are LGHNA and YNFKEQ. The CDR3 length is 14 residues. V lost 5 bases and J 2 bases, leaving 11 bases between the germline ends. DNA of the CDR3: TGTGCCAGCAGCTCCCGACATCCCACAGATACGCAGTATTTT. Amino acid sequence: CASSSRHPTDTQYF.

This clonotype was detected many times. This chain joins TRBV29-1 and TRBJ1-1, with D unresolved. V was shortened by 0 bases and J by 2 bases, with 10 bases between the two germline ends. The length of the CDR3 is 14 residues. Per the germline V gene, CDR1 is SQVTM and CDR2 is ANQGSEA. CDR3 sequence (DNA): TGCAGCGTTGAAGATCGAGGACTTAACACTGAAGCTTTCTTT. Translation: CSVEDRGLNTEAFF.

The table lists this clonotype with many counts. The rearrangement links TRBV5-1 to TRBJ2-1; D is perhaps TRBD2 (5 bases). Trimming pared 2 bases from V and 8 bases from J, leaving 14 bases between. This CDR3 is 14 amino acids long. The germline V gene has CDR1 SGHRS and CDR2 YFSETQ. The CDR3 DNA reads TGCGCCAGCAGCTTTTCGCTAGGAGCGGATGAGCAGTTCTTC. Amino acids: CASSFSLGADEQFF.

In its sample, this clonotype was seen many times. The V gene is TRBV6-8, the J gene TRBJ2-5; 8 bases are a match to TRBD1. The V gene's germline CDR1 is MNHGY and CDR2 SAAAGT. V shed 3 bases, J shed 4 bases, and the junction held 7 bases outside the gene matches. The CDR3 extends over 15 amino acids. The CDR3 region is CASSYRTGSSETQYF. CDR3 DNA: TGTGCCAGCAGTTATAGGACAGGGTCGTCAGAGACCCAGTACTTC.

This clonotype was seen at least ten times. The chain carries TRBV20-1 and TRBJ1-6; perhaps TRBD1 as D (6 bases). Germline CDR1 is DFQATT and CDR2 is SNEGSKA (reference sequence). The ends were cut back, 2 bases at V and 10 bases at J, with 15 bases in the middle. The CDR3 has 14 amino acids. CDR3 residues: CSARRPQGQSPLHF. Here the CDR3 DNA reads TGCAGTGCTAGAAGGCCACAGGGTCAGTCACCCCTCCACTTT.

This clonotype was found many times. The CDR3: CASSVHRGLNTEAFF. The DNA of the CDR3 is TGTGCCAGCAGCGTCCACAGGGGGCTGAACACTGAAGCTTTCTTT. V and J are TRBV14 and TRBJ1-1, with 9 nucleotides matching TRBD1. Germline trimming cut 5 bases from V and 0 bases from J; bases unmatched to any gene: 4. CDR1 is SGHDN and CDR2 is FVKESK in the germline V gene. The CDR3 is made up of 15 amino acids.

The genes are TRBV2 and TRBJ1-1; 9 nucleotides align to TRBD1. Germline V gives CDR1 SNHLY, CDR2 FYNNEI. CDR3 length equals 15 residues. The V segment lost 6 bases and the J segment 1 base; nucleotides outside the gene matches: 6. CDR3 region: CASRAEQGANTEAFF. The CDR3, as DNA: TGTGCCAGCAGGGCTGAACAGGGGGCGAACACTGAAGCTTTCTTT.

This clonotype was counted ten times or more. V usage is TRBV5-1 and J usage is TRBJ2-3; TRBD2 agrees at 7 bases. The V gene end was trimmed by 0 bases and the J gene end by 1 base; junction bases not matched to a gene: 17. CDR1 and CDR2 from the germline V gene are SGHRS and YFSETQ. This CDR3 has 20 amino acids. CDR3 nucleotides: TGCGCCAGCAGCTTGGAGGGCAGAATTACCAGTACTAGCGGCACAGATACGCAGTATTTT. Its protein is CASSLEGRITSTSGTDTQYF.

The chain recombines TRBV18 with TRBJ2-7; TRBD1 aligns across 9 bases. The V segment lost 3 bases and the J segment 1 base; nucleotides outside the gene matches: 4. The CDR3 totals 15 residues. Germline assignment: CDR1 KGHSH and CDR2 LQKENI. The CDR3 loop is CASSPGQGSSYEQYF. CDR3 nucleotides: TGTGCCAGCTCACCGGGACAGGGAAGTTCCTACGAGCAGTACTTC.

The chain uses TRBV19 and TRBJ1-2; D uncertain. V lost 5 bases, J lost 8 bases, and 12 bases lay in between. The V gene's germline CDR1 is LNHDA and CDR2 SQIVND (reference sequence). CDR3 length: 12 residues. For the CDR3, the DNA is TGTGCCAGTAGTCGGGAGGTTGACGGCTACACCTTC. This translates into CASSREVDGYTF.

This clonotype was picked up many times. This chain uses TRBV12-3 or TRBV12-4 with TRBJ2-2; D is uncertain. The ends were cut back, 6 bases at V and 0 bases at J, with 5 bases in the middle. CDR3 length equals 13 residues. CDR3 bases: TGTGCCAGCAGCCACACGAACACCGGGGAGCTGTTTTTT. It specifies CASSHTNTGELFF.

The V and J genes are TRBV7-2 and TRBJ2-2; D ambiguous. CDR1 is SGHTA and CDR2 is FQGNSA in the germline V gene. The CDR3 runs to 15 residues. Trimming took 4 bases from V and 5 from J, leaving 14 bases between them. The CDR3 is CASSSESRLTGELFF. The DNA of the CDR3 is TGTGCCAGCAGCTCGGAGAGCCGTTTGACCGGGGAGCTGTTTTTT. The complete variable domain, with remaining parts taken from reference TRBV7-2 and TRBJ2-2, reads GAGVSQSPSNKVTEKGKDVELRCDPISGHTALYWYRQSLGQGLEFLIYFQGNSAPDKSGLPSDRFSAERTGGSVSTLTIQRTQQEDSAVYLCASSSESRLTGELFFGEGSRLTVL.